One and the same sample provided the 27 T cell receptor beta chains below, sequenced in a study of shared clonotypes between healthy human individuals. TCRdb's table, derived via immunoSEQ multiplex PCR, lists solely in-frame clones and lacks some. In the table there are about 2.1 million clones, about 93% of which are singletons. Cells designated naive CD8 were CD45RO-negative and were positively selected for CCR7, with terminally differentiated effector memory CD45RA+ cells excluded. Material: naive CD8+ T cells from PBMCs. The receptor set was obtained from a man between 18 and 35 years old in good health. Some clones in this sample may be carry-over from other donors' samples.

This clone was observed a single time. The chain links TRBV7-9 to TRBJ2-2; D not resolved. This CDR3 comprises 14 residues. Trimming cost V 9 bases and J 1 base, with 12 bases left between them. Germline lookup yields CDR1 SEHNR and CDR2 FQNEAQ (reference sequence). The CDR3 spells CASQFGQNTGELFF. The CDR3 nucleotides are TGTGCCAGTCAGTTTGGTCAGAACACCGGGGAGCTGTTTTTT. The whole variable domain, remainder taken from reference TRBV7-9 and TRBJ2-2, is DTGVSQNPRHKITKRGQNVTFRCDPISEHNRLYWYRQTLGQGPEFLTYFQNEAQLEKSRLLSDRFSAERPKGSFSTLEIQRTEQGDSAMYLCASQFGQNTGELFFGEGSRLTVL.

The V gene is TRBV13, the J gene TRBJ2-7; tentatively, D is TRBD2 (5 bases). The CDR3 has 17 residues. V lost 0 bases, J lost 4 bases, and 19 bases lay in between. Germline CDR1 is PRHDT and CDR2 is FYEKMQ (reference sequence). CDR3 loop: CASSLGPGGVVGYEQYF. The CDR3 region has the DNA TGTGCCAGCAGCTTAGGGCCCGGAGGCGTCGTCGGGTACGAGCAGTACTTC. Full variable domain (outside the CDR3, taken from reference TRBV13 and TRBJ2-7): AAGVIQSPRHLIKEKRETATLKCYPIPRHDTVYWYQQGPGQDPQFLISFYEKMQSDKGSIPDRFSAQQFSDYHSELNMSSLELGDSALYFCASSLGPGGVVGYEQYFGPGTRLTVT.

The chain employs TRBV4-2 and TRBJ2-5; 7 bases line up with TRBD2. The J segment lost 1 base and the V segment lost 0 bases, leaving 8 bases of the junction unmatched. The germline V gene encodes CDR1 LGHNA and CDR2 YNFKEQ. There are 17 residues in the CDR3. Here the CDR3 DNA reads TGTGCCAGCAGCCAAGATTGGAGCGGGAACCCCCAAGAGACCCAGTACTTC. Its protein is CASSQDWSGNPQETQYF.

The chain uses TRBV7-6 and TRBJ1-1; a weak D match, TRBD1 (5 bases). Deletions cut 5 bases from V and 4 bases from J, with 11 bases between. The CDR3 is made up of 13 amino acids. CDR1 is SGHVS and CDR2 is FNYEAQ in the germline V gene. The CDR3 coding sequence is TGTGCCAGCAGCCCTTTTGGGACCACTGAAGCTTTCTTT. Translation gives CASSPFGTTEAFF. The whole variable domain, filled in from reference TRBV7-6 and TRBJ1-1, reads GAGVSQSPRYKVTKRGQDVALRCDPISGHVSLYWYRQALGQGPEFLTYFNYEAQQDKSGLPNDRFSAERPEGSISTLTIQRTEQRDSAMYRCASSPFGTTEAFFGQGTRLTVV.

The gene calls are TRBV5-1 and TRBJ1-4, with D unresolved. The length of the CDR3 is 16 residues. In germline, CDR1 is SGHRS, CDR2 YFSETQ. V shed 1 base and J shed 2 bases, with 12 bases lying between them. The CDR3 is CASSLFLPGTNEKLFF. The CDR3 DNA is TGCGCCAGCAGCTTGTTTCTTCCCGGGACTAATGAAAAACTGTTTTTT.

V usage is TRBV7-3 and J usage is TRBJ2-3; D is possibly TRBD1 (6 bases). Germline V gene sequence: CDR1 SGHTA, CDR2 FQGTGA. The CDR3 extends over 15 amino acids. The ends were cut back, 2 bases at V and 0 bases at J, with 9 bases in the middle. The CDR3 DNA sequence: TGTGCCAGCAGCTTATTAGGGGGAAGCACAGATACGCAGTATTTT. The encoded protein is CASSLLGGSTDTQYF.

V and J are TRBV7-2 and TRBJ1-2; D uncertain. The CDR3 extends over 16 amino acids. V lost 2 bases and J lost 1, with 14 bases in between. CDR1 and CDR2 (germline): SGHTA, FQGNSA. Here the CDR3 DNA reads TGTGCCAGCAGCTTAAGCGCCGGGGAAATTAACTATGGCTACACCTTC. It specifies CASSLSAGEINYGYTF.

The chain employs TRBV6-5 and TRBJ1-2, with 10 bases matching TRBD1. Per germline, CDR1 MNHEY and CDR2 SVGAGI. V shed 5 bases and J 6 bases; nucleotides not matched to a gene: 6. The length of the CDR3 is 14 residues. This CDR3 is CASSAGQGIDGYTF. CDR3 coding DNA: TGTGCCAGCAGTGCGGGACAGGGGATCGATGGCTACACCTTC.

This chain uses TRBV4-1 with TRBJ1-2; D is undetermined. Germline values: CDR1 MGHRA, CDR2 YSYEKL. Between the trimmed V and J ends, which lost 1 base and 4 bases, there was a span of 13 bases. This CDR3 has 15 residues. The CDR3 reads CASSQGREVSYGYTF. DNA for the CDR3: TGCGCCAGCAGCCAAGGAAGGGAAGTAAGCTATGGCTACACCTTC.

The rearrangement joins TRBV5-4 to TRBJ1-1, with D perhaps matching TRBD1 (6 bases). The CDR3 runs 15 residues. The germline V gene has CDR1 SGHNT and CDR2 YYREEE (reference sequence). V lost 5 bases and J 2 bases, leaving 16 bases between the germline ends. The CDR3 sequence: CASSELGHFNTEAFF. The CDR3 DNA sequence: TGTGCCAGCAGTGAATTGGGACATTTCAACACTGAAGCTTTCTTT.

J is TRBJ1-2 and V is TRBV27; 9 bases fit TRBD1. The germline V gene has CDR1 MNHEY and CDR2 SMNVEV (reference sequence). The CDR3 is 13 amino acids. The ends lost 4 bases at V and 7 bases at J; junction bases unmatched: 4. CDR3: CASSWGQGTGYTF. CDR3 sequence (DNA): TGTGCCAGCAGTTGGGGACAGGGCACTGGCTACACCTTC.

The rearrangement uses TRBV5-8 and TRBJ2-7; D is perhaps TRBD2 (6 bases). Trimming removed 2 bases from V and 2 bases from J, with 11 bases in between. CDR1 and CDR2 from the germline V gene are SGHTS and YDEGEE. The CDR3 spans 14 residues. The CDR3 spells CASSFSGPTYEQYF. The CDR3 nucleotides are TGTGCCAGCAGCTTCAGCGGGCCAACCTACGAGCAGTACTTC.

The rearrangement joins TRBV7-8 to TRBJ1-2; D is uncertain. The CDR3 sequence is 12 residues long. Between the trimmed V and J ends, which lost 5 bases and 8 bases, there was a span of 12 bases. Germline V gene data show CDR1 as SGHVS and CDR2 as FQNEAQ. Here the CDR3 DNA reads TGTGCCAGCAGCCTAAGGCTGGGAGGCTACACCTTC. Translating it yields CASSLRLGGYTF.

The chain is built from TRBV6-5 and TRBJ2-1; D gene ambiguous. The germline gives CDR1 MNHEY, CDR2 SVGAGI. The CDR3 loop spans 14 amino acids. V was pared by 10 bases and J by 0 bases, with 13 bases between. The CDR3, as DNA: TGTGCCACCCAGCCTCTTAGCTCCTACAATGAGCAGTTCTTC. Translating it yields CATQPLSSYNEQFF.

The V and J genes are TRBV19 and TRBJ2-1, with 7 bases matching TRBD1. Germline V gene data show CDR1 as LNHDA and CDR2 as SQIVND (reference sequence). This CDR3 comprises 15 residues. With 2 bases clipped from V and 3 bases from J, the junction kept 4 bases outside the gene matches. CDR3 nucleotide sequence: TGTGCCAGTAGTATACCGGGACAGAGCTACAATGAGCAGTTCTTC. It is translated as CASSIPGQSYNEQFF. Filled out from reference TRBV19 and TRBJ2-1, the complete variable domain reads DGGITQSPKYLFRKEGQNVTLSCEQNLNHDAMYWYRQDPGQGLRLIYYSQIVNDFQKGDIAEGYSVSREKKESFPLTVTSAQKNPTAFYLCASSIPGQSYNEQFFGPGTRLTVL.

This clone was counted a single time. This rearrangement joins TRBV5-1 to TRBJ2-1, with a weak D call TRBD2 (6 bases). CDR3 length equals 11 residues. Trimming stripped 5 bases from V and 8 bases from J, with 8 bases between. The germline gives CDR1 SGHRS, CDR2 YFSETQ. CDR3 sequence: CASRGEDEQFF. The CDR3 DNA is TGCGCCAGCAGGGGGGAGGATGAGCAGTTCTTC.

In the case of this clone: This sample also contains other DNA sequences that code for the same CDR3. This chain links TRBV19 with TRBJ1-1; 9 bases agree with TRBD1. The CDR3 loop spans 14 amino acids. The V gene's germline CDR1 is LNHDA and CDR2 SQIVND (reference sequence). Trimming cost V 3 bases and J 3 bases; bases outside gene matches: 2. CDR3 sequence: CASSIGQGYTEAFF. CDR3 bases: TGTGCCAGTAGTATTGGACAGGGGTACACTGAAGCTTTCTTT.

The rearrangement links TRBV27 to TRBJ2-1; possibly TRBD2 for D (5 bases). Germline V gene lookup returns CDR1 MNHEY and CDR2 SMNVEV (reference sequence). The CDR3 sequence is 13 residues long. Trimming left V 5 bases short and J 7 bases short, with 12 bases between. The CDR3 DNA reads TGTGCCAGCAGTCCAGGAGGAAGAAATGAGCAGTTCTTC. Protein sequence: CASSPGGRNEQFF.

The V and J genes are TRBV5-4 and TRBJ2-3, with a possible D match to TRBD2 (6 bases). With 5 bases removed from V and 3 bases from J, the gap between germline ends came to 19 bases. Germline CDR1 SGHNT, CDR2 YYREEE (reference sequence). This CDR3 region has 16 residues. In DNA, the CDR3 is TGTGCCAGCAGTCCACTCCCGGGAGATGGGACAGATACGCAGTATTTT. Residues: CASSPLPGDGTDTQYF.

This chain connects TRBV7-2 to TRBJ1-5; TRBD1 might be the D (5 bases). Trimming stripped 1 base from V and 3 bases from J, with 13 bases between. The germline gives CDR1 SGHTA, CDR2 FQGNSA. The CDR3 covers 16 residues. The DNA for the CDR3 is TGTGCCAGCAGCTTAGTTAGTAGGGACGCCAATCAGCCCCAGCATTTT. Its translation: CASSLVSRDANQPQHF.

In DNA form, the CDR3 reads TGTGCCAGCAGCTTAGCGACGGAGGGAGCCCTCGAGCAGTACTTC. Residues: CASSLATEGALEQYF. This rearrangement joins TRBV7-8 to TRBJ2-7; weak D call: TRBD2 (6 bases). The CDR3 is made up of 15 amino acids. The V end was cut by 0 bases, the J end by 6 bases, with 15 bases between. Germline CDR1 is SGHVS and CDR2 is FQNEAQ.

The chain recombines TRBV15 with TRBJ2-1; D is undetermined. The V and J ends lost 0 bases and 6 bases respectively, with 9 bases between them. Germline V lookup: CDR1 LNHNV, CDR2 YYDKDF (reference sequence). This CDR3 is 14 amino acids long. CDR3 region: CATSRDWAGNEQFF. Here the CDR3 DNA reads TGTGCCACCAGCAGAGATTGGGCAGGCAATGAGCAGTTCTTC.

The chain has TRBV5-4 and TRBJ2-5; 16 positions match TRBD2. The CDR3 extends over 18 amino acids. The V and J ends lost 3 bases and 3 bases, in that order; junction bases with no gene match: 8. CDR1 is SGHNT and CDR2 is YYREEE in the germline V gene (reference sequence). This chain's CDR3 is CASSYLGTSGRVEETQYF. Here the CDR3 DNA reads TGTGCCAGCAGCTACCTAGGGACTAGCGGGAGGGTGGAAGAGACCCAGTACTTC.

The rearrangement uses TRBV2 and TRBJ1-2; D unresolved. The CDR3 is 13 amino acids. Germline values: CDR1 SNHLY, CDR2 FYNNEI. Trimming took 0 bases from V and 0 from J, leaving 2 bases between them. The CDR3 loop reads CASSEAPNYGYTF. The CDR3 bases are TGTGCCAGCAGTGAAGCGCCTAACTATGGCTACACCTTC.

In DNA form, the CDR3 reads TGTGCCTGGAAGCGTGGGCCGATCGGGTCCAACACTGAAGCTTTCTTT. It yields the protein CAWKRGPIGSNTEAFF. V and J are TRBV30 and TRBJ1-1; D unclear. The ends were cut back, 4 bases at V and 2 bases at J, with 20 bases in the middle. Per germline, CDR1 GTSNPN and CDR2 SVGIG (reference sequence). The CDR3 totals 16 residues. The entire variable domain, with the rest obtained from reference TRBV30 and TRBJ1-1, is as follows: SQTIHQWPATLVQPVGSPLSLECTVEGTSNPNLYWYRQAAGRGLQLLFYSVGIGQISSEVPQNLSASRPQDRQFILSSKKLLLSDSGFYLCAWKRGPIGSNTEAFFGQGTRLTVV.

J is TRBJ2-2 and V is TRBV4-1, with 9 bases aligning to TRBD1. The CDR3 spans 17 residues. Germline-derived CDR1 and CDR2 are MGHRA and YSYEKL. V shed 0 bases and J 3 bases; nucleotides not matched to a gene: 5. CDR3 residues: CASSQEEQGADTGELFF. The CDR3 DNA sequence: TGCGCCAGCAGCCAAGAAGAACAGGGGGCTGACACCGGGGAGCTGTTTTTT.

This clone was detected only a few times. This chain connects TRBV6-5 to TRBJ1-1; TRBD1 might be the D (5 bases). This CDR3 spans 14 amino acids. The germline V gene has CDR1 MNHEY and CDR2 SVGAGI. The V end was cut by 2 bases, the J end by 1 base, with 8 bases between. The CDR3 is CASSYGDGNTEAFF. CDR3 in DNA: TGTGCCAGCAGTTACGGGGACGGGAACACTGAAGCTTTCTTT.